This entry lists 12 T cell receptor beta chains sequenced from one sample in a study of T cell repertoires in cytomegalovirus infection. TCRdb used MiXCR to reprocess the reads, holding one entry per CDR3 protein. The sample has fewer than 250,000 distinct CDR3 sequences; roughly an eighth are singletons. Sequenced input: PBMCs. All receptors come from a human donor in good health (CMV status not recorded). Some clones in this sample may be carry-over from other donors' samples.

The table lists this clonotype with many counts. V is TRBV7-3 and J is TRBJ2-1, with D perhaps TRBD1 (6 bases). The germline CDR1 and CDR2 sequences are SGHTA and FQGTGA. V shed 2 bases and J shed 5 bases, with 10 bases lying between them. This CDR3 spans 14 amino acids. In DNA, the CDR3 is TGTGCCAGCAGCTTAGGGGGCGCAAACAATGAGCAGTTCTTC. This translates into CASSLGGANNEQFF.

This clonotype was observed a handful of times. The chain has TRBV29-1 and TRBJ1-5; D gene uncertain. CDR1 is SQVTM and CDR2 is ANQGSEA in the germline V gene. The CDR3 runs 13 residues. Trimming pared 7 bases from V and 3 bases from J, leaving 13 bases between. The CDR3 nucleotides read TGCAGCGCCGGCAGTAGGGACAATCAGCCCCAGCATTTT. Amino acid sequence: CSAGSRDNQPQHF.

This clonotype has at least ten counts. This chain joins TRBV7-2 and TRBJ1-5; D is possibly TRBD1 (5 bases). This CDR3 region has 14 residues. The V end lost 3 bases, the J end lost 5 bases, and 11 bases lay between the germline ends. Germline lookup yields CDR1 SGHTA and CDR2 FQGNSA. CDR3 region: CASSFQGRDQPQHF. CDR3 coding DNA: TGTGCCAGCAGCTTCCAGGGCAGGGATCAGCCCCAGCATTTT. Supplemented by reference TRBV7-2 and TRBJ1-5, the full variable domain reads GAGVSQSPSNKVTEKGKDVELRCDPISGHTALYWYRQSLGQGLEFLIYFQGNSAPDKSGLPSDRFSAERTGGSVSTLTIQRTQQEDSAVYLCASSFQGRDQPQHFGDGTRLSIL.

The rearrangement links TRBV7-3 to TRBJ1-1; D remains ambiguous. This CDR3 spans 15 amino acids. Trimming took 0 bases from V and 2 from J, leaving 10 bases between them. The V gene's germline CDR1 is SGHTA and CDR2 FQGTGA. The CDR3 sequence is CASSLTRGTNTEAFF. CDR3 coding DNA: TGTGCCAGCAGCTTAACTCGGGGTACTAACACTGAAGCTTTCTTT.

This clonotype showed up just once. A much larger clone differs by one base, so this may be a read error. The chain recombines TRBV5-4 with TRBJ2-3; D not certain. The CDR3 consists of 13 residues. CDR1 SGHNT and CDR2 YYREEE come from the germline V gene (reference sequence). The V gene lost 1 base and the J gene lost 4 bases, with 7 bases spanning the gap. The CDR3 loop is CASSLLESDTQYF. The CDR3 DNA sequence: TGTGCCAGCAGCTTGCTAGAATCAGATACGCAGTATTTT.

This clonotype was observed a handful of times. The chain is built from TRBV7-2 and TRBJ2-7; TRBD2 matches at 9 bases. The CDR3 is 12 residues long. Germline CDR1 is SGHTA and CDR2 is FQGNSA. Trimming at V came to 2 bases and at J to 12 bases, leaving 5 bases not matched to a gene. In nucleotides, the CDR3 is TGTGCCAGCAGCTTAAGGCGGGGGGGTCTGTACTTC. This sequence encodes CASSLRRGGLYF.

This clonotype was counted at least ten times. The chain links TRBV12-3 or TRBV12-4 to TRBJ1-1; TRBD1 is a possible D gene (6 bases). V was pared by 5 bases and J by 10 bases, with 14 bases between. This CDR3 has 12 residues. CDR3 in DNA: TGTGCCAGCAGTCCCCCGCAGGGGATAGCTTTCTTT. Residues: CASSPPQGIAFF.

The sample holds a few counts of this clonotype. The chain has TRBV19 and TRBJ1-5; no reliable D call. V shed 9 bases and J shed 1 base, with 13 bases lying between them. CDR1 is LNHDA, CDR2 SQIVND, per germline (reference sequence). The CDR3 runs to 14 residues. The CDR3 sequence is CASRTDQSNQPQHF. The DNA of the CDR3 is TGTGCCAGCCGGACGGACCAAAGCAATCAGCCCCAGCATTTT.

This clonotype came up a few times. The chain links TRBV4-3 to TRBJ2-1; 8 bases agree with TRBD2. This CDR3 is built from 18 residues. CDR1 is LGHNA, CDR2 YSLEER, per germline. Losses at the gene ends were 4 bases for V and 8 bases for J; bases not matched to a gene: 19. DNA of the CDR3: TGCGCCAGCAGCCGCACGTCCCCCGGGACTAGTGGGGCGGATGAGCAGTTCTTC. It is translated as CASSRTSPGTSGADEQFF.

In this sample, this clonotype turned up many times. J is TRBJ1-1 and V is TRBV7-9; possibly TRBD1 for D (6 bases). Germline V CDR1 and CDR2: SEHNR, FQNEAQ (reference sequence). Trimming left V 4 bases short and J 3 bases short, with 18 bases between. The CDR3 length is 16 residues. In DNA form, the CDR3 reads TGTGCCAGCAGCTCTGCCCGGACAGACACAGACACTGAAGCTTTCTTT. Its protein product is CASSSARTDTDTEAFF.

This clonotype occurred many times. The chain has TRBV7-2 and TRBJ2-7; possible D gene TRBD2, 6 bases. Germline V gene data show CDR1 as SGHTA and CDR2 as FQGNSA. This CDR3 is 14 amino acids long. The V end was cut by 7 bases, the J end by 0 bases, with 13 bases between. CDR3 bases: TGTGCCAGCACGCGGGACGGCTTCTCCTACGAGCAGTACTTC. This translates into CASTRDGFSYEQYF.

This clonotype was observed at least ten times. This chain connects TRBV7-2 to TRBJ1-1; perhaps TRBD1 as D (5 bases). The CDR3 spans 18 residues. V lost 0 bases and J 3 bases, leaving 20 bases between the germline ends. The V gene's germline CDR1 is SGHTA and CDR2 FQGNSA. CDR3 sequence (DNA): TGTGCCAGCAGCTTAGCCCCGAGCAGGGTTCTTGAGGACACTGAAGCTTTCTTT. As protein: CASSLAPSRVLEDTEAFF.